The 23 T cell receptor beta chains in this list originate from one sample, sequenced in a study of sequential checkpoint blockade in melanoma. Indicated treatment: randomized to nivolumab then ipilimumab (arm A) or the reverse (arm B). Clones were read by immunoSEQ multiplex PCR, and TCRdb kept only the in-frame ones, dropping some. The table lists fewer than 15,000 clones, roughly four fifths of them singletons. Source: CD8+ T cells sorted from blood (inferred from file names), taken from a patient given nivolumab and ipilimumab in sequence. These receptor sequences come from a human donor with melanoma.

The chain couples TRBV5-6 to TRBJ2-6, with TRBD1 matching over 7 bases. Germline V gene sequence: CDR1 SGHDT, CDR2 YYEEEE. With V trimmed by 1 base and J by 4 bases, 11 bases remained unmatched. CDR3 length equals 18 residues. The CDR3 coding sequence is TGTGCCAGCAGCTTGACACAGGGGTTTTTGTCCGGGGCCAACGTCCTGACTTTC. Protein product: CASSLTQGFLSGANVLTF.

The chain joins TRBV7-3 to TRBJ1-1, with a possible D match to TRBD1 (5 bases). In germline, CDR1 is SGHTA, CDR2 FQGTGA. V lost 3 bases to trimming and J lost 4 bases, with 12 bases between them. The CDR3 sequence is 14 residues long. CDR3 protein: CASSFPQGGTEAFF. As DNA, the CDR3 is TGTGCCAGCAGCTTCCCCCAGGGTGGCACTGAAGCTTTCTTT.

V is TRBV29-1 and J is TRBJ2-4; D unclear. Trimming cost V 0 bases and J 7 bases, with 7 bases left between them. There are 12 residues in the CDR3. CDR1 SQVTM and CDR2 ANQGSEA come from the germline V gene. CDR3 region: CSVEEQANIQYF. CDR3 nucleotides: TGCAGCGTTGAAGAGCAGGCCAACATTCAGTACTTC.

The CDR3 region has the DNA TGTGCCAGTAGTATAAGTGCCGGCTACAATGAGCAGTTCTTC. Amino acids: CASSISAGYNEQFF. The rearrangement joins TRBV19 to TRBJ2-1; D not resolved. Looked up from germline, CDR1 is LNHDA and CDR2 is SQIVND (reference sequence). V was clipped by 2 bases and J by 3 bases, with 8 bases between them. This CDR3 has 14 residues. The variable domain in full, completed from reference TRBV19 and TRBJ2-1, reads DGGITQSPKYLFRKEGQNVTLSCEQNLNHDAMYWYRQDPGQGLRLIYYSQIVNDFQKGDIAEGYSVSREKKESFPLTVTSAQKNPTAFYLCASSISAGYNEQFFGPGTRLTVL.

This clone showed up just a few times. V gene TRBV27 combines with J gene TRBJ1-2; D not resolved. Germline lookup yields CDR1 MNHEY and CDR2 SMNVEV (reference sequence). The CDR3 length is 13 residues. Trimming stripped 0 bases from V and 2 bases from J, with 4 bases between. The CDR3 sequence: CASSLSLNYGYTF. CDR3 coding DNA: TGTGCCAGCAGTTTATCCTTAAACTATGGCTACACCTTC.

The chain is built from TRBV10-1 and TRBJ2-5, with 9 bases that match TRBD1. The J call may not be correct, given that the DNA end is closer to TRBJ2-7. The CDR3 covers 13 residues. CDR1 and CDR2 from the germline V gene are WNHNN and SYGVQD (reference sequence). In DNA, the CDR3 is TGCGCCAGCAACCCGGGACAGGGTTACGAGCAGTACTTC. Translating gives CASNPGQGYEQYF.

The chain recombines TRBV27 with TRBJ1-1; D gene uncertain. The V end lost 5 bases, the J end lost 1 base, and 11 bases lay between the germline ends. This CDR3 comprises 14 residues. Germline CDR1 MNHEY, CDR2 SMNVEV (reference sequence). The CDR3 coding sequence is TGTGCCAGCAGTGACTCCGGGAGGAACACTGAAGCTTTCTTT. Protein: CASSDSGRNTEAFF.

This clone showed up just once. One junction end disagrees with the germline gene, perhaps due to a read error. The chain joins TRBV6-5 to TRBJ2-7; D is uncertain. CDR3 length: 15 residues. Germline V CDR1 and CDR2: MNHEY, SVGAGI. In nucleotides, the CDR3 is TGTGCCGGCAGCCCCACCTGGCCAGACAACTACGAGCAGTACTTC. As protein: CAGSPTWPDNYEQYF.

The chain carries TRBV7-9 and TRBJ2-1, with 8 bases that match TRBD1. V lost 4 bases, J lost 6 bases, and 8 bases stayed unmatched. The length of the CDR3 is 15 residues. The germline CDR1 and CDR2 sequences are SEHNR and FQNEAQ (reference sequence). The CDR3 coding sequence is TGTGCCAGCAGCTCCCCAGGGGGCAGAGGCAATGAGCAGTTCTTC. Translating it yields CASSSPGGRGNEQFF.

The chain couples TRBV27 to TRBJ2-7; maybe TRBD1 (5 bases). V was trimmed by 3 bases and J by 2 bases, leaving 8 bases between them. Germline CDR1 reads MNHEY; CDR2 reads SMNVEV (reference sequence). The CDR3 contains 13 residues. CDR3 bases: TGTGCCAGCAGTTTTGGGGCCCCCTACGAGCAGTACTTC. Encoded protein: CASSFGAPYEQYF.

The chain joins TRBV6-1 to TRBJ1-2; TRBD1 aligns across 7 bases. This CDR3 region has 13 residues. The V gene end was trimmed by 4 bases and the J gene end by 3 bases; junction bases not matched to a gene: 2. CDR1 is MNHNS and CDR2 is SASEGT in the germline V gene. This chain's CDR3 is CASSGDSYYGYTF. The CDR3 DNA sequence: TGTGCCAGCAGTGGGGACAGCTACTATGGCTACACCTTC.

In this sample, this clone turned up once. This sequence joins TRBV4-1 and TRBJ2-1, with 7 bases fitting TRBD1. The CDR3 loop spans 16 amino acids. Germline lookup yields CDR1 MGHRA and CDR2 YSYEKL. Trimming at V came to 4 bases and at J to 3 bases, leaving 9 bases not matched to a gene. The DNA for the CDR3 is TGCGCCAGCAGCCGGATCGGACAGGATAGCTACAATGAGCAGTTCTTC. Translated, it gives CASSRIGQDSYNEQFF.

This chain joins TRBV19 and TRBJ1-1, with 11 bases matching TRBD1. The CDR3 extends over 16 amino acids. Germline V gene lookup returns CDR1 LNHDA and CDR2 SQIVND (reference sequence). V shed 3 bases and J 0 bases; nucleotides not matched to a gene: 3. The CDR3 is CASSIRTGGLNTEAFF. CDR3 nucleotide sequence: TGTGCCAGTAGTATTAGGACAGGGGGCTTGAACACTGAAGCTTTCTTT.

Only a few counts were recorded for this clone. The J gene is TRBJ2-7, the V gene TRBV10-3; 8 bases are shared with TRBD1. The V gene end was trimmed by 6 bases and the J gene end by 1 base; junction bases not matched to a gene: 5. This CDR3 is built from 14 residues. Germline CDR1 reads ENHRY; CDR2 reads SYGVKD. Here the CDR3 reads CAIRIQGGSYEQYF. CDR3 nucleotide sequence: TGTGCCATCAGAATACAGGGGGGTTCCTACGAGCAGTACTTC.

The V call is TRBV7-6, the J call TRBJ2-5, with a possible D match to TRBD2 (6 bases). The assigned J gene may be wrong: the sequence end matches TRBJ2-7 better. The CDR3 sequence is 14 residues long. CDR1 is SGHVS and CDR2 is FNYEAQ in the germline V gene. The CDR3 bases are TGTGCCAGCAGTCGCCGGGACTCAGACTACGAGCAGTACTTC. Encoded protein: CASSRRDSDYEQYF.

This clone was counted once. This rearrangement joins TRBV27 to TRBJ1-5, with D possibly TRBD1 on 5 matching bases. The CDR3 is 15 residues long. The V gene lost 3 bases and the J gene lost 3 bases, with 12 bases spanning the gap. The V gene's germline CDR1 is MNHEY and CDR2 SMNVEV (reference sequence). In DNA form, the CDR3 reads TGTGCCAGCAGTTTTATGGGGGGATTCAATCAGCCCCAGCATTTT. It is translated as CASSFMGGFNQPQHF.

This chain links TRBV2 with TRBJ1-3, with 8 bases lining up with TRBD1. With V trimmed by 10 bases and J by 8 bases, 7 bases remained unmatched. Per the germline V gene, CDR1 is SNHLY and CDR2 is FYNNEI. This CDR3 contains 12 residues. The CDR3 reads CATRTGIYTIYF. The CDR3 nucleotides read TGTGCCACTCGGACAGGGATATACACCATATATTTT.

The chain is built from TRBV7-8 and TRBJ2-1; 10 bases match TRBD2. The length of the CDR3 is 16 residues. Trimming cost V 6 bases and J 4 bases; bases outside gene matches: 9. Germline V gene data show CDR1 as SGHVS and CDR2 as FQNEAQ. The CDR3 coding sequence is TGTGCCAGCAGATTGTGGACTAGCGGATTTTACAATGAGCAGTTCTTC. Its protein product is CASRLWTSGFYNEQFF.

This clone appeared a single time. The chain joins TRBV7-9 to TRBJ2-1; TRBD2 agrees at 7 bases. Germline V gene lookup returns CDR1 SEHNR and CDR2 FQNEAQ (reference sequence). This CDR3 spans 17 amino acids. V dropped 0 bases and J dropped 5; count of bases not matched to a gene: 10. CDR3 loop: CASSLAWGGSSDNEQFF. CDR3 nucleotide sequence: TGTGCCAGCAGCTTAGCGTGGGGCGGGAGTTCCGACAATGAGCAGTTCTTC.

The sample holds a few counts of this clone. The chain carries TRBV10-3 and TRBJ2-1, with 10 bases matching TRBD2. The CDR3 spans 17 residues. With 6 bases clipped from V and 3 bases from J, the junction kept 11 bases outside the gene matches. Germline V gene data show CDR1 as ENHRY and CDR2 as SYGVKD. CDR3 amino acids: CAIRLTTSGQNYNEQFF. In DNA, the CDR3 is TGTGCCATCAGACTAACGACTAGCGGGCAAAACTACAATGAGCAGTTCTTC.

This chain connects TRBV30 to TRBJ1-2; D ambiguous. The CDR3 spans 15 residues. Germline CDR1 and CDR2: GTSNPN and SVGIG (reference sequence). With 1 base removed from V and 4 bases from J, the gap between germline ends came to 16 bases. Here the CDR3 DNA reads TGTGCCTGGAGTGCACAGTCGGAAGAGGGCTATGGCTACACCTTC. Translated, it gives CAWSAQSEEGYGYTF.

The V gene is TRBV5-5, the J gene TRBJ2-7, with TRBD1 matching 8 bases. Germline V CDR1 and CDR2: SGHKS, YYEKEE (reference sequence). This CDR3 has 14 amino acids. V was clipped by 7 bases and J by 3 bases; unmatched bases: 9. CDR3 sequence reads: CASQLQGVGYEQYF. The CDR3 coding sequence is TGTGCCAGCCAACTACAGGGGGTTGGCTACGAGCAGTACTTC.

The sample holds a few counts of this clone. This chain uses TRBV6-1 with TRBJ1-1; TRBD1 might be the D (5 bases). The CDR3 extends over 14 amino acids. Trimming removed 6 bases from V and 0 bases from J, with 11 bases in between. Germline CDR1 is MNHNS and CDR2 is SASEGT. CDR3 loop: CASRPGGVNTEAFF. In DNA form, the CDR3 reads TGTGCCAGCAGACCGGGGGGGGTGAACACTGAAGCTTTCTTT.